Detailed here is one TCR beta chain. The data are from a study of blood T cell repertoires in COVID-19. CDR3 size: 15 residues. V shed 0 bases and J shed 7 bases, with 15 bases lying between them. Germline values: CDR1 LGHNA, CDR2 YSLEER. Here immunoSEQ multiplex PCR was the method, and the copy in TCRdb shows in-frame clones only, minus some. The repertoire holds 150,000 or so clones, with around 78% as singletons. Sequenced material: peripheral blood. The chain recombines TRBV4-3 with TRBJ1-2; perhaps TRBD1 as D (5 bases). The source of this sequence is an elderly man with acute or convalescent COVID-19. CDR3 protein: CASSQDRRGSGGYTF. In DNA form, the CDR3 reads TGCGCCAGCAGCCAAGATCGGAGGGGCTCAGGTGGCTACACCTTC.